This entry lists 16 T cell receptor beta chains sequenced from one sample in a study of early T cells in non-severe SARS-CoV-2 infection. One entry per CDR3 protein results from TCRdb running MiXCR on the 5' RACE reads. The repertoire has about 76,000 distinct CDR3 sequences, about 10% of them found once; the top ten carry over 3.5%. The material sequenced was whole blood. These receptor sequences come from an adult who was a healthcare worker with PCR-confirmed SARS-CoV-2 infection or an uninfected control (not recorded which).

The table lists this clonotype with many counts. The chain is built from TRBV29-1 and TRBJ2-5, with D unclear. From germline, CDR1 is SQVTM and CDR2 ANQGSEA. This CDR3 is built from 14 residues. V lost 8 bases and J lost 5, with 21 bases in between. In nucleotides, the CDR3 is TGCAGCAGTTTGAAGGCCAACAAGGAGGAGACCCAGTACTTC. This gives the protein CSSLKANKEETQYF.

This clonotype appeared a few times. This chain connects TRBV6-1 to TRBJ2-2; D ambiguous. The V end lost 8 bases, the J end lost 7 bases, and 11 bases lay between the germline ends. CDR3 length: 12 residues. The germline V gene has CDR1 MNHNS and CDR2 SASEGT. CDR3 DNA sequence: TGTGCCAGCCGGACGTGGGTCGGGGAGCTGTTTTTT. As protein: CASRTWVGELFF.

The CDR3 coding sequence is TGTGCCAGCTCACCCCCCGCTGAATATGGCTACACCTTC. Translating it yields CASSPPAEYGYTF. The rearrangement joins TRBV18 to TRBJ1-2; D is unclear. This CDR3 is 13 amino acids long. Germline-derived CDR1 and CDR2 are KGHSH and LQKENI. The germline V and J ends were trimmed by 3 bases and 5 bases, with 10 bases remaining between them.

This clonotype was observed at least ten times. This chain uses TRBV6-2 or TRBV6-3 with TRBJ2-1; 9 bases map to TRBD2. The CDR3 has 17 residues. J gave up 1 base and V 0 bases, and 4 bases lay outside the gene matches. CDR1 and CDR2 from the germline V gene are MNHEY and SVGEGT. The CDR3 DNA is TGTGCCAGCAGTTACTCGTTTAGCGGGGGTTCCTACAATGAGCAGTTCTTC. This codes for CASSYSFSGGSYNEQFF.

At least ten counts were recorded for this clonotype. The chain is built from TRBV28 and TRBJ2-3, with 15 bases identical to TRBD2. This CDR3 has 17 amino acids. The germline V gene encodes CDR1 MDHEN and CDR2 SYDVKM. Unmatched junction bases numbered 7, after V lost 4 bases and J lost 5 bases. CDR3: CASSSRQGLAGGDTQYF. CDR3 in DNA: TGTGCCAGCAGTTCCCGACAGGGACTAGCGGGGGGAGATACGCAGTATTTT.

This clonotype was counted between two and nine times. This chain connects TRBV10-1 to TRBJ2-3; either TRBD1 or TRBD2 may fit D (5 bases each). CDR1 is WNHNN and CDR2 is SYGVQD in the germline V gene (reference sequence). This CDR3 region has 14 residues. V was trimmed by 6 bases and J by 8 bases, leaving 18 bases between them. CDR3 DNA: TGCGCCAGCAGGGGGGACGGGGCCTGGAGTACGCAGTATTTT. It is translated as CASRGDGAWSTQYF.

This clonotype was counted ten times or more. This chain uses TRBV30 with TRBJ2-3; D is undetermined. This CDR3 contains 14 residues. The V end lost 0 bases, the J end lost 1 base, and 8 bases lay between the germline ends. Germline V gene data show CDR1 as GTSNPN and CDR2 as SVGIG (reference sequence). CDR3 in amino acids: CAWSVGHRTDTQYF. Here the CDR3 DNA reads TGTGCCTGGAGTGTTGGGCACCGCACAGATACGCAGTATTTT.

The chain joins TRBV12-3 or TRBV12-4 to TRBJ1-2, with D maybe TRBD1 (5 bases). The V and J ends lost 6 bases and 2 bases respectively, with 13 bases between them. This CDR3 has 14 amino acids. The CDR3 DNA follows: TGTGCCAGCAGCCAGGGTATAGGGAACTATGGCTACACCTTC. Amino acid sequence: CASSQGIGNYGYTF.

This chain joins TRBV5-6 and TRBJ2-7, with TRBD2 matching over 7 bases. Germline V gene sequence: CDR1 SGHDT, CDR2 YYEEEE. The CDR3 runs to 14 residues. J was trimmed by 4 bases and V by 4 bases; bases with no gene match: 8. This CDR3 reads CASSRGWGGYEQYF. The CDR3 DNA reads as TGTGCCAGCAGCCGCGGCTGGGGGGGATACGAGCAGTACTTC. Combining the CDR3 with reference TRBV5-6 and TRBJ2-7 gives the whole variable domain DAGVTQSPTHLIKTRGQQVTLRCSPKSGHDTVSWYQQALGQGPQFIFQYYEEEERQRGNFPDRFSGHQFPNYSSELNVNALLLGDSALYLCASSRGWGGYEQYFGPGTRLTVT.

This clonotype has at least ten counts. V and J are TRBV7-8 and TRBJ1-2; a weak D match, TRBD1 (6 bases). Trimming removed 2 bases at V and 9 bases at J, with 13 bases between. CDR1 is SGHVS and CDR2 is FQNEAQ in the germline V gene. CDR3 length: 13 amino acids. DNA of the CDR3: TGTGCCAGCAGCTTACGGGACACGAGTCGCTACACCTTC. Its protein is CASSLRDTSRYTF.

In the case of this clonotype: Being one base from a much bigger clone, this may be a read error. This sequence joins TRBV2 and TRBJ1-5, with D maybe TRBD1 (5 bases). Germline CDR1 is SNHLY and CDR2 is FYNNEI. With 8 bases removed from V and 0 bases from J, the gap between germline ends came to 8 bases. CDR3 length: 13 amino acids. The DNA of the CDR3 is TGTGCCAGCTTAGGGGATAGCAATCAGCCCCAGCATTTT. Amino acid sequence: CASLGDSNQPQHF.

This chain uses TRBV27 with TRBJ2-5; TRBD1 aligns across 12 bases. There are 16 residues in the CDR3. The germline V gene has CDR1 MNHEY and CDR2 SMNVEV (reference sequence). V shed 6 bases, J shed 4 bases, and the junction held 9 bases outside the gene matches. CDR3: CASSPGTGGNGETQYF. The DNA for the CDR3 is TGTGCCAGCAGCCCGGGGACAGGGGGCAACGGAGAGACCCAGTACTTC.

This clonotype was found many times. V and J are TRBV29-1 and TRBJ1-2; D gene ambiguous. V was pared by 5 bases and J by 3 bases, with 13 bases between. The germline V gene has CDR1 SQVTM and CDR2 ANQGSEA. The CDR3 sequence is 13 residues long. The CDR3, as DNA: TGCAGCGTTCGGACGGCGCTTGACTATGGCTACACCTTC. Translated, it gives CSVRTALDYGYTF. Combining the CDR3 with reference TRBV29-1 and TRBJ1-2 gives the whole variable domain SAVISQKPSRDICQRGTSLTIQCQVDSQVTMMFWYRQQPGQSLTLIATANQGSEATYESGFVIDKFPISRPNLTFSTLTVSNMSPEDSSIYLCSVRTALDYGYTFGSGTRLTVV.

Notes on this clonotype: The CDR3 carries no conserved terminal phenylalanine or tryptophan, so it likely arises from a read error. The V and J genes are TRBV12-3 or TRBV12-4 and TRBJ1-5; the match to TRBD1 covers 8 bases. The trim removed 6 bases at V and 6 bases at J, leaving 1 base unmatched. The CDR3 length is 12 residues. The CDR3 DNA reads TGTGCCAGCAGCACAGGGGGTCAGCCCCAGCATTTG. Protein product: CASSTGGQPQHL.

This clonotype appeared many times. This chain connects TRBV3-1 to TRBJ2-3; D could derive from TRBD1 or TRBD2 (5 bases each). Germline CDR1 is LGHDT and CDR2 is YNNKEL (reference sequence). V shed 0 bases and J shed 3 bases, with 28 bases lying between them. CDR3 length: 21 amino acids. CDR3 in amino acids: CASSQELARGVTMEGTDTQYF. DNA for the CDR3: TGTGCCAGCAGCCAAGAGCTAGCCAGAGGGGTGACGATGGAAGGAACAGATACGCAGTATTTT.

This clonotype was seen at least ten times. V and J are TRBV10-1 and TRBJ2-2, with D uncertain. Trimming took 6 bases from V and 2 from J, leaving 4 bases between them. Germline V gene data show CDR1 as WNHNN and CDR2 as SYGVQD (reference sequence). The CDR3 loop spans 12 amino acids. CDR3 loop: CASRANTGELFF. CDR3 coding DNA: TGCGCCAGCAGGGCCAACACCGGGGAGCTGTTTTTT.